The source of this T cell receptor beta chain is a study of CXCR3-negative and CXCR3-positive naive CD8 T cells. Overall study findings and caveats: The TRB CDR3s that CXCR3-positive naive cells carried were more hydrophobic than those of CXCR3-negative naive cells.

UMI labels and 5' RACE were used to prepare the TRB cDNA libraries. TCRdb reprocessed the 5' RACE reads and reports one entry per CDR3 protein, with no DNA. The specimen's table records around 8,600 distinct CDR3 sequences. This clonotype ranks as medium-sized in terms of frequency. Its antigen remains unknown. The V gene's germline CDR1 is DFQATT and CDR2 SNEGSKA (reference sequence). The CDR3 is 15 residues long. The sequenced sample was naive CXCR3+ CD8+ T cells from blood. The subset denotes: CD45RO-CCR7+CD27+CD95- naive CD8+ T cells expressing CXCR3 (TNR3+). The chain joins TRBV20-1 to TRBJ1-2. This TCR was sampled from a human donor in good health. Some clones in this sample may be carry-over from other donors' samples. The CDR3 region is CSARVGWASYYGYTF.